Shown below are 21 T cell receptor beta chains from a single sample sequenced in a study of HIV-infected patients and healthy controls. The repertoire came from unfractionated whole blood and reflected all unsorted peripheral T cells. Around 530 ng RNA was reverse transcribed with alpha and beta constant-region primers. Alpha and beta chain libraries were made separately by chain-specific third strand synthesis with multiplexing indices. Via MiXCR, TCRdb re-called the 5' RACE reads, giving one row per CDR3 protein. The sample consists of some 6,200 distinct CDR3 sequences, roughly a quarter of them appearing once. The material was blood, obtained before antiretroviral therapy. These receptors came from an adult with HIV infection.

The rearrangement joins TRBV20-1 to TRBJ2-3; D not resolved. Looked up from germline, CDR1 is DFQATT and CDR2 is SNEGSKA (reference sequence). The length of the CDR3 is 16 residues. Trimming removed 6 bases at V and 2 bases at J, with 21 bases between. The CDR3 DNA follows: TGCAGTGCCCCCCCCGGCCGCCTTGGGGTCACAGATACGCAGTATTTT. Translation: CSAPPGRLGVTDTQYF.

By proportion, this clonotype is medium-sized (0.01 to 0.1%). The rearrangement links TRBV3-1 to TRBJ2-7; D unresolved. CDR1 LGHDT and CDR2 YNNKEL come from the germline V gene (reference sequence). CDR3 length: 16 amino acids. V dropped 3 bases and J dropped 4 bases, with 19 bases sitting between them. CDR3 nucleotides: TGTGCCAGCAGCCAGGGGTGGTTGCGACCAATTTACGAGCAGTACTTC. Translation: CASSQGWLRPIYEQYF.

This clonotype is classed as medium-sized. The chain combines TRBV12-3 or TRBV12-4 with TRBJ2-2; D is ambiguous. The germline V and J ends were trimmed by 3 bases and 3 bases, with 5 bases remaining between them. The CDR3 spans 13 residues. CDR3 coding DNA: TGTGCCAGCAGTTTCTGGGACACCGGGGAGCTGTTTTTT. It codes for CASSFWDTGELFF.

This clonotype was counted many times. The rearrangement links TRBV19 to TRBJ1-5; D unclear. CDR1 and CDR2 from the germline V gene are LNHDA and SQIVND (reference sequence). The CDR3 spans 14 residues. V dropped 3 bases and J dropped 9 bases, with 15 bases sitting between them. The DNA of the CDR3 is TGTGCCAGTAGTATTACGGGCCCACTGGGGCCCCAGCATTTT. Translating gives CASSITGPLGPQHF. The entire variable domain, with the rest obtained from reference TRBV19 and TRBJ1-5, is as follows: DGGITQSPKYLFRKEGQNVTLSCEQNLNHDAMYWYRQDPGQGLRLIYYSQIVNDFQKGDIAEGYSVSREKKESFPLTVTSAQKNPTAFYLCASSITGPLGPQHFGDGTRLSIL.

This clonotype was recorded many times. The V and J genes are TRBV19 and TRBJ1-2; possible D gene TRBD1, 6 bases. Germline CDR1 LNHDA, CDR2 SQIVND (reference sequence). Between the trimmed V and J ends, which lost 6 bases and 2 bases, there was a span of 16 bases. This CDR3 is 15 amino acids long. The CDR3 loop is CASRNLTGVNYGYTF. CDR3 coding DNA: TGTGCCAGTAGAAATCTGACAGGTGTGAACTATGGCTACACCTTC.

This clonotype showed up many times. Mismatch with germline at one junction end may stem from a read error. V and J are TRBV6-5 and TRBJ1-2; the D gene is possibly TRBD1 (6 bases). The CDR3 length is 15 residues. CDR1 MNHEY and CDR2 SVGAGI come from the germline V gene. This CDR3 is CASSYFRGPPHGYTF. The CDR3 DNA reads TGTGCCAGCAGCTACTTCAGGGGACCCCCCCATGGCTACACCTTC.

V gene TRBV6-5 combines with J gene TRBJ1-1; D uncertain. The CDR3 runs to 14 residues. CDR1 MNHEY and CDR2 SVGAGI come from the germline V gene. Trimming pared 3 bases from V and 1 base from J, leaving 9 bases between. The CDR3 DNA reads as TGTGCCAGCAGTTATGACCAGGCGAACACTGAAGCTTTCTTT. Residues: CASSYDQANTEAFF.

This clonotype came up a few times. This chain's CDR3 is CASSLSGNEQFF. For the CDR3, the DNA is TGTGCCAGCAGCCTCTCAGGGAATGAGCAGTTCTTC. The rearrangement links TRBV14 to TRBJ2-1; possible D gene TRBD1, 5 bases. There are 12 residues in the CDR3. Germline V gene sequence: CDR1 SGHDN, CDR2 FVKESK. V was trimmed by 4 bases and J by 7 bases, leaving 8 bases between them.

The V and J genes are TRBV12-3 or TRBV12-4 and TRBJ2-5, with D possibly TRBD2 on 7 matching bases. The V end lost 7 bases, the J end lost 4 bases, and 16 bases lay between the germline ends. The CDR3 contains 14 residues. In DNA, the CDR3 is TGTGCCAGCACATGGGGGGGGCGCGGAGAGACCCAGTACTTC. Residues: CASTWGGRGETQYF.

This clonotype was picked up one time. A much larger clone is a single base away; this may be a read error. The genes are TRBV12-3 or TRBV12-4 and TRBJ1-5; 7 nucleotides line up with TRBD1. This CDR3 spans 15 amino acids. V was pared by 3 bases and J by 5 bases, with 7 bases of the junction left unmatched. Written as DNA, the CDR3 is TGTGCCAGCAGTTTGCAACAGGGGATCGATCAGCCCCAGCATTTT. Translating gives CASSLQQGIDQPQHF.

This clonotype turned up a few times. A much larger clonotype is one base distant, so this may be a read error. This chain uses TRBV12-3 or TRBV12-4 with TRBJ1-1; TRBD1 matches at 7 bases. The CDR3 extends over 15 amino acids. Trimming removed 5 bases from V and 8 bases from J; junction bases left unmatched: 14. In DNA, the CDR3 is TGTGCCAGCAGTCGCCCTACGAGGGGGCGGAGGGAAGCTTTCTTT. This gives the protein CASSRPTRGRREAFF.

This clonotype showed up many times. CDR3 sequence: CASSPRTGGFNNSPLHF. Here the CDR3 DNA reads TGTGCCAGCAGCCCACGGACAGGGGGCTTCAATAATTCACCCCTCCACTTT. This chain joins TRBV7-2 and TRBJ1-6, with 11 bases that match TRBD1. Germline V gene data show CDR1 as SGHTA and CDR2 as FQGNSA. V lost 5 bases, J lost 5 bases, and 8 bases stayed unmatched. This CDR3 is 17 amino acids long.

This clonotype ranks as medium-sized (0.01 to 0.1%). V usage is TRBV7-9 and J usage is TRBJ1-5; D is perhaps TRBD1 (6 bases). The CDR3 totals 15 residues. Germline values: CDR1 SEHNR, CDR2 FQNEAQ (reference sequence). V dropped 4 bases and J dropped 2 bases, with 12 bases sitting between them. DNA for the CDR3: TGTGCCAGCAGCTCCACAGGGCCGGGCAATCAGCCCCAGCATTTT. It yields the protein CASSSTGPGNQPQHF.

By share, this clonotype counts as medium-sized (0.01 to 0.1%). The genes are TRBV10-1 and TRBJ1-1, with a tentative D call TRBD1 (5 bases). Looked up from germline, CDR1 is WNHNN and CDR2 is SYGVQD (reference sequence). The V and J ends lost 5 bases and 4 bases respectively, with 11 bases between them. The CDR3 is 13 amino acids. The CDR3 sequence: CASSQSRATEAFF. The CDR3 coding sequence is TGCGCCAGCAGTCAATCCAGGGCCACTGAAGCTTTCTTT.

The table lists this clonotype with a few counts. The rearrangement links TRBV9 to TRBJ2-5; 11 nucleotides align to TRBD1. The V segment lost 0 bases and the J segment 5 bases; nucleotides outside the gene matches: 3. Germline CDR1 and CDR2: SGDLS and YYNGEE. The CDR3 is 15 amino acids. CDR3 coding DNA: TGTGCCAGCAGCGTAGGGGGACAGGGGGGGGAGACCCAGTACTTC. It encodes CASSVGGQGGETQYF. The whole variable domain, filled in from reference TRBV9 and TRBJ2-5, reads DSGVTQTPKHLITATGQRVTLRCSPRSGDLSVYWYQQSLDQGLQFLIQYYNGEERAKGNILERFSAQQFPDLHSELNLSSLELGDSALYFCASSVGGQGGETQYFGPGTRLLVL.

Sample share makes this clonotype medium-sized (0.01 to 0.1%). The chain carries TRBV28 and TRBJ2-5; D perhaps matches TRBD1 (5 bases). The CDR3 spans 11 residues. The germline CDR1 and CDR2 sequences are MDHEN and SYDVKM. Trimming stripped 6 bases from V and 4 bases from J, with 6 bases between. DNA of the CDR3: TGTGCCAGCAGCACAGGAGAGACCCAGTACTTC. It translates to CASSTGETQYF.

This clonotype is medium-sized in the sample. The chain links TRBV12-3 or TRBV12-4 to TRBJ2-3; 8 bases agree with TRBD2. J lost 1 base, V lost 6 bases, and 3 bases had no gene match. This CDR3 contains 14 residues. The CDR3 bases are TGTGCCAGCAGCCCAGCGGGGGGCACAGATACGCAGTATTTT. It codes for CASSPAGGTDTQYF.

This clonotype was recorded many times. This chain joins TRBV3-1 and TRBJ1-2, with TRBD1 matching 9 bases. Losses at the gene ends were 1 base for V and 5 bases for J; bases not matched to a gene: 8. Per the germline V gene, CDR1 is LGHDT and CDR2 is YNNKEL (reference sequence). This CDR3 has 16 residues. CDR3 coding DNA: TGTGCCAGCAGCCAAGCTTTGGAACAGGGGGCGTATGGCTACACCTTC. Translating gives CASSQALEQGAYGYTF.

At least ten counts were recorded for this clonotype. This chain uses TRBV12-5 with TRBJ1-5; 7 bases are shared with TRBD1. After removal of 6 bases from V and 2 bases from J, the junction contained 7 bases not matched to a gene. The germline gives CDR1 LGHNT, CDR2 FRNRAP. The CDR3 consists of 15 residues. This CDR3 reads CASGHSDRGNQPQHF. CDR3 DNA sequence: TGTGCTAGTGGCCACAGTGACAGGGGCAATCAGCCCCAGCATTTT. The complete variable domain, with remaining parts taken from reference TRBV12-5 and TRBJ1-5, reads DARVTQTPRHKVTEMGQEVTMRCQPILGHNTVFWYRQTMMQGLELLAYFRNRAPLDDSGMPKDRFSAEMPDATLATLKIQPSEPRDSAVYFCASGHSDRGNQPQHFGDGTRLSIL.

This clonotype came up once. A much larger clone differs by one base, so this may be a read error. This chain connects TRBV7-2 to TRBJ2-1; a possible D gene is TRBD2 (6 bases). The CDR3 extends over 15 amino acids. Trimming pared 2 bases from V and 0 bases from J, leaving 8 bases between. Germline CDR1 is SGHTA and CDR2 is FQGNSA. Here the CDR3 DNA reads TGTACCAGCAGCTTAACGGACTACTCCTACAATGAGCAGTTCTTC. This codes for CTSSLTDYSYNEQFF.

The chain couples TRBV5-1 to TRBJ2-7, with D unclear. The CDR3 covers 14 residues. Trimming removed 4 bases at V and 1 base at J, with 12 bases between. The germline CDR1 and CDR2 sequences are SGHRS and YFSETQ. CDR3 coding DNA: TGCGCCAGCAGCCCGGGTCTGGATTCCTACGAGCAGTACTTC. Translating it yields CASSPGLDSYEQYF. Using reference TRBV5-1 and TRBJ2-7 for the parts outside the CDR3, the full variable domain is KAGVTQTPRYLIKTRGQQVTLSCSPISGHRSVSWYQQTPGQGLQFLFEYFSETQRNKGNFPGRFSGRQFSNSRSEMNVSTLELGDSALYLCASSPGLDSYEQYFGPGTRLTVT.